The entry that follows covers one TCR beta chain sequence. The CDR3 has 15 residues. This sample was taken from a study of CD8 T cells in Susac syndrome. The authors reverse transcribed roughly 0.5 to 1 ug RNA with random hexamers. Each CDR3 protein is one row after TCRdb ran MiXCR on the immunoSEQ multiplex PCR reads. The top ten clones hold about 0.1% of a sample with roughly 180,000 distinct CDR3 sequences, about 95% of them seen once. This receptor was obtained from a human donor in good health. Sequencing input: CD4+ T cells from PBMCs. This chain connects TRBV21-1 to TRBJ1-1. TRBV21-1 corresponds to a pseudogene. The DNA of the CDR3 is TGTGCCAGCAGCCCCTACTGCCCACGGAGCACTGAAGCTTTCTTT. It yields the protein CASSPYCPRSTEAFF.